The source of this TCR beta chain is a study of technical replicates of blood from a few donors. Repertoires were generated with immunoSEQ multiplex PCR, while TCRdb's copy carries only in-frame clones and drops some. The sample consists of 50,000 to 60,000 clones, around 92% of them appearing once. Concerning this clone: This specimen includes other DNA sequences encoding the same CDR3.

CDR1 and CDR2 from the germline V gene are SGHRS and YFSETQ. CDR3 length equals 14 residues. Trimming shortened V by 1 base and J by 4 bases, and 9 bases separated the two germline ends. Sequenced sample: PBMCs. J is TRBJ2-1 and V is TRBV5-1; D possibly corresponds to TRBD1 (5 bases). The sequence derives from a human donor in good health. Some clones in this sample may be carry-over from other donors' samples. CDR3 sequence reads: CASSLSGAYNEQFF. The CDR3 DNA reads as TGCGCCAGCAGCTTGAGTGGGGCTTACAATGAGCAGTTCTTC.